Presented here are 20 T cell receptor beta chains from one specimen sequenced in a study of blood T cell repertoires in COVID-19. The method was immunoSEQ multiplex PCR; TCRdb's version includes in-frame clones alone and lacks a portion of them. The sample carries fewer than 150,000 clones, about 86% recorded once. The sequenced material came from peripheral blood. These receptors all come from a woman aged 50 to 60 with acute or convalescent COVID-19.

Only one count was recorded for this clone. This sequence joins TRBV18 and TRBJ1-1, with 8 bases lining up with TRBD1. The CDR3 loop spans 16 amino acids. The V gene's germline CDR1 is KGHSH and CDR2 LQKENI. Trimming removed 5 bases from V and 0 bases from J; junction bases left unmatched: 8. CDR3 bases: TGTGCCAGCTCAGGGACGACAGGGGCGCTGAACACTGAAGCTTTCTTT. Amino acids: CASSGTTGALNTEAFF.

The CDR3 sequence: CASRGGAGNTIYF. The CDR3 DNA reads TGTGCCAGCCGAGGGGGCGCTGGAAACACCATATATTTT. The V and J genes are TRBV6-5 and TRBJ1-3; 7 nucleotides line up with TRBD1. Trimming cost V 8 bases and J 2 bases; bases outside gene matches: 3. Germline-derived CDR1 and CDR2 are MNHEY and SVGAGI. The CDR3 length is 13 residues.

CDR3: CASRRTGAIFSSGNTIYF. CDR3 coding DNA: TGTGCCAGCAGGAGGACAGGGGCGATTTTCAGCTCTGGAAACACCATATATTTT. This chain joins TRBV27 and TRBJ1-3, with 9 bases lining up with TRBD1. The CDR3 loop spans 18 amino acids. Trimming removed 6 bases from V and 0 bases from J; junction bases left unmatched: 12. Germline values: CDR1 MNHEY, CDR2 SMNVEV (reference sequence).

This clone was seen only a few times. The genes are TRBV6-5 and TRBJ2-7; 7 bases map to TRBD2. The V gene end was trimmed by 8 bases and the J gene end by 4 bases; junction bases not matched to a gene: 11. Looked up from germline, CDR1 is MNHEY and CDR2 is SVGAGI. The CDR3 extends over 14 amino acids. The CDR3 DNA reads as TGTGCCAGCCGGAAAGCGGGGAGAACTTACGAGCAGTACTTC. Translating gives CASRKAGRTYEQYF.

This chain connects TRBV7-2 to TRBJ1-2; D is undetermined. The CDR3 is 16 residues long. V lost 5 bases, J lost 5 bases, and 21 bases lay in between. Germline CDR1 and CDR2: SGHTA and FQGNSA. CDR3 nucleotides: TGTGCCAGCAGCAAGACGTCAGGAAATTACGGTTATGGCTACACCTTC. Translation gives CASSKTSGNYGYGYTF.

The chain recombines TRBV28 with TRBJ1-1; TRBD1 matches 7 bases. The CDR3 is 20 amino acids. J was trimmed by 1 base and V by 5 bases; bases with no gene match: 22. Germline-derived CDR1 and CDR2 are MDHEN and SYDVKM. This chain's CDR3 is CASSPPILTGEHERNTEAFF. The CDR3 DNA reads as TGTGCCAGCAGTCCTCCCATACTTACAGGGGAGCATGAAAGGAACACTGAAGCTTTCTTT.

The genes are TRBV10-1 and TRBJ2-3; tentatively, D is TRBD2 (6 bases). V was shortened by 3 bases and J by 0 bases, with 10 bases between the two germline ends. The CDR3 is 15 residues long. The germline gives CDR1 WNHNN, CDR2 SYGVQD (reference sequence). The CDR3 region is CASSDSGTSTDTQYF. CDR3 DNA sequence: TGCGCCAGCAGTGACTCCGGGACTAGCACAGATACGCAGTATTTT.

J is TRBJ1-2 and V is TRBV6-6; D may be TRBD1 (5 bases). With 2 bases removed from V and 6 bases from J, the gap between germline ends came to 10 bases. This CDR3 is built from 13 residues. CDR1 and CDR2 (germline): MNHNY, SVGAGI (reference sequence). The CDR3 here is CASSYLRGNGYTF. CDR3 nucleotide sequence: TGTGCCAGCAGTTACCTACGGGGGAATGGCTACACCTTC.

This clone was seen only once. The CDR3 reads CASSKNRGTTEAFF. For the CDR3, the DNA is TGTGCCAGCAGCAAAAATCGGGGTACCACTGAAGCTTTCTTT. The chain couples TRBV11-2 to TRBJ1-1; D is ambiguous. CDR1 SGHAT and CDR2 FQNNGV come from the germline V gene. This CDR3 comprises 14 residues. V was shortened by 5 bases and J by 4 bases, with 14 bases between the two germline ends.

The CDR3 sequence: CASGPETAGELFF. Written as DNA, the CDR3 is TGCGCCAGCGGGCCAGAAACAGCCGGGGAGCTGTTTTTT. The J gene is TRBJ2-2, the V gene TRBV5-1; D is unclear. The V end lost 7 bases, the J end lost 6 bases, and 13 bases lay between the germline ends. The CDR3 contains 13 residues. Germline CDR1 reads SGHRS; CDR2 reads YFSETQ.

The CDR3 is CASSGGVAENSPLHF. CDR3 coding DNA: TGTGCCAGCAGCGGAGGGGTAGCGGAGAATTCACCCCTCCACTTT. The rearrangement uses TRBV5-4 and TRBJ1-6; D may be TRBD1 (5 bases). Germline V gives CDR1 SGHNT, CDR2 YYREEE (reference sequence). Trimming took off 4 bases at V and 7 bases at J, with 15 bases between the two ends. The CDR3 consists of 15 residues.

This chain connects TRBV19 to TRBJ2-5; maybe TRBD2 (6 bases). V was pared by 4 bases and J by 5 bases, with 11 bases between. The germline V gene encodes CDR1 LNHDA and CDR2 SQIVND (reference sequence). The CDR3 runs 13 residues. The CDR3 region has the DNA TGTGCCAGTAGTACGGAGGGGATGGAGACCCAGTACTTC. This translates into CASSTEGMETQYF. The variable domain in full, completed from reference TRBV19 and TRBJ2-5, reads DGGITQSPKYLFRKEGQNVTLSCEQNLNHDAMYWYRQDPGQGLRLIYYSQIVNDFQKGDIAEGYSVSREKKESFPLTVTSAQKNPTAFYLCASSTEGMETQYFGPGTRLLVL.

The V gene is TRBV19, the J gene TRBJ1-6, with D perhaps matching TRBD1 (6 bases). Deletions cut 3 bases from V and 10 bases from J, with 19 bases between. Germline lookup yields CDR1 LNHDA and CDR2 SQIVND (reference sequence). The CDR3 is 16 residues long. The CDR3: CASSIVAGEWGSPLHF. The CDR3 region has the DNA TGTGCCAGTAGTATCGTGGCAGGGGAATGGGGCTCACCCCTCCACTTT.

This clone was counted only a few times. This sequence joins TRBV29-1 and TRBJ2-3; 7 bases are shared with TRBD2. V lost 3 bases to trimming and J lost 3 bases; unmatched junction nucleotides: 9. CDR1 and CDR2 (germline): SQVTM, ANQGSEA. The CDR3 covers 15 residues. The CDR3 here is CSVEGGDRETDTQYF. The CDR3 nucleotides are TGCAGCGTTGAGGGGGGGGACCGAGAGACAGATACGCAGTATTTT.

V usage is TRBV7-2 and J usage is TRBJ2-3; possibly TRBD1 for D (6 bases). V lost 6 bases and J lost 0, with 13 bases in between. The CDR3 spans 15 residues. Germline V lookup: CDR1 SGHTA, CDR2 FQGNSA. CDR3 sequence (DNA): TGTGCCAGCAGACGTAACAGGGCTAGCACAGATACGCAGTATTTT. Translating it yields CASRRNRASTDTQYF.

This chain joins TRBV5-5 and TRBJ2-7; 14 bases agree with TRBD2. CDR1 and CDR2 (germline): SGHKS, YYEKEE (reference sequence). Trimming removed 0 bases from V and 2 bases from J; junction bases left unmatched: 7. The CDR3 runs to 18 residues. Here the CDR3 DNA reads TGTGCCAGCAGCTTGGGACCCTTGACTAGCGGGGGGGCCTACGAGCAGTACTTC. Translation: CASSLGPLTSGGAYEQYF.

The V and J genes are TRBV2 and TRBJ1-4, with TRBD1 matching 10 bases. In germline, CDR1 is SNHLY, CDR2 FYNNEI. This CDR3 is 14 amino acids long. Germline trimming cut 3 bases from V and 7 bases from J; bases unmatched to any gene: 2. The CDR3 region is CASSEDRGVEKLFF. The CDR3 DNA sequence: TGTGCCAGCAGTGAGGACAGGGGGGTTGAAAAACTGTTTTTT.

The rearrangement joins TRBV2 to TRBJ1-2; 9 bases map to TRBD1. Germline-derived CDR1 and CDR2 are SNHLY and FYNNEI. Trimming took 7 bases from V and 4 from J; bases not matched to a gene: 7. This CDR3 spans 14 amino acids. The CDR3 loop reads CASTSQGALYGYTF. The CDR3 DNA is TGTGCCAGCACTTCACAGGGGGCCCTCTATGGCTACACCTTC.

V is TRBV6-2 or TRBV6-3 and J is TRBJ1-6; 7 bases align to TRBD1. This CDR3 has 20 residues. After removal of 5 bases from V and 0 bases from J, the junction contained 16 bases not matched to a gene. CDR1 and CDR2 (germline): MNHEY, SVGEGT. The CDR3 spells CASSVTGATMSSSYNSPLHF. Here the CDR3 DNA reads TGTGCCAGCAGTGTAACAGGGGCAACGATGTCGAGCTCCTATAATTCACCCCTCCACTTT.

The chain has TRBV3-1 (or the pseudogene TRBV3-2) and TRBJ2-3, with D uncertain. CDR1 is LGHDT and CDR2 is YNNKEL in the germline V gene (reference sequence). The CDR3 has 14 residues. The V and J ends lost 0 bases and 5 bases respectively, with 9 bases between them. The CDR3 spells CASSQESDGDTQYF. CDR3 in DNA: TGTGCCAGCAGCCAAGAGAGCGACGGAGATACGCAGTATTTT.